Reported below is one TCR beta chain. The sample comes from a study of beta chain features in type 1 diabetes. Expressed TCRB transcripts were sequenced after all isolated RNA was converted to cDNA. Here immunoSEQ multiplex PCR was the method, and the copy in TCRdb shows in-frame clones only, minus some. There are fewer than 350,000 clones in the sample; 7% to 9% occur only once, and roughly 1% lies in the top ten. CDR3 length equals 11 residues. Germline trimming cut 11 bases from V and 8 bases from J; bases unmatched to any gene: 6. Per germline, CDR1 KGHSH and CDR2 LQKENI. The chain links TRBV18 to TRBJ2-1; 7 nucleotides align to TRBD2. The clonotype was recovered from a woman under 30 in good health. Source material: central memory CD4+ T cells from blood. The CDR3 here is CAASGEDEQFF. DNA of the CDR3: TGTGCCGCCAGCGGGGAGGATGAGCAGTTCTTC.